The 14 T cell receptor beta chains listed next were all sequenced from one sample in a study of cytomegalovirus exposure and HLA in healthy donors. The PCR made use of 60 Vbeta and 13 Jbeta primers. The method was immunoSEQ multiplex PCR; TCRdb's version includes in-frame clones alone and lacks a portion of them. Of fewer than 80,000 clones listed, roughly 70% are singletons. Source material: PBMCs. The receptors here all came from a man aged 50-59 years in good health and CMV-seropositive.

The chain uses TRBV5-1 and TRBJ1-2; D possibly corresponds to TRBD1 (5 bases). Per the germline V gene, CDR1 is SGHRS and CDR2 is YFSETQ. V was pared by 0 bases and J by 5 bases, with 11 bases between. This CDR3 spans 14 amino acids. The CDR3 loop is CASSLETALYGYTF. CDR3 sequence (DNA): TGCGCCAGCAGCTTGGAGACAGCGCTATATGGCTACACCTTC.

V gene TRBV6-6 combines with J gene TRBJ1-4, with 9 bases identical to TRBD1. V trimming: 0 bases; J trimming: 7 bases; junction bases outside the gene matches: 3. The CDR3 has 15 residues. The germline CDR1 and CDR2 sequences are MNHNY and SVGAGI (reference sequence). CDR3 in DNA: TGTGCCAGCAGTTACTCGACAGGGGGAGGTGAAAAACTGTTTTTT. Its protein is CASSYSTGGGEKLFF.

This clone appeared a single time. The J gene is TRBJ2-5, the V gene TRBV28; weak D call: TRBD2 (6 bases). V lost 7 bases and J 5 bases, leaving 11 bases between the germline ends. CDR1 MDHEN and CDR2 SYDVKM come from the germline V gene. The CDR3 sequence is 12 residues long. The CDR3, as DNA: TGTGCCAGCATGGAGGGATATGAGACCCAGTACTTC. Protein sequence: CASMEGYETQYF.

The chain couples TRBV28 to TRBJ2-7; unclear D gene. CDR1 and CDR2 (germline): MDHEN, SYDVKM. Trimming removed 6 bases from V and 6 bases from J, with 9 bases in between. This CDR3 contains 11 residues. CDR3 DNA: TGTGCCAGCAGCGGATGGGCCGAGCAGTACTTC. It translates to CASSGWAEQYF.

The genes are TRBV5-4 and TRBJ2-1, with D maybe TRBD1 (6 bases). V was shortened by 0 bases and J by 6 bases, with 13 bases between the two germline ends. This CDR3 spans 15 amino acids. Germline lookup yields CDR1 SGHNT and CDR2 YYREEE (reference sequence). CDR3 DNA: TGTGCCAGCAGCTTGGCGGGCAGGGGAGCCAATGAGCAGTTCTTC. Its translation: CASSLAGRGANEQFF.

The CDR3 DNA follows: TGTGCCAGCAGTGATACCGGGACAGGGATTTCAGAGACCCAGTACTTC. It encodes CASSDTGTGISETQYF. The rearrangement joins TRBV2 to TRBJ2-5; 9 bases map to TRBD1. The V and J ends lost 3 bases and 4 bases, in that order; junction bases with no gene match: 9. The CDR3 length is 16 residues. In germline, CDR1 is SNHLY, CDR2 FYNNEI.

This clone was seen a few times. The rearrangement links TRBV6-5 to TRBJ2-6; D is possibly TRBD1 (6 bases). V was trimmed by 7 bases and J by 0 bases, leaving 10 bases between them. CDR1 MNHEY and CDR2 SVGAGI come from the germline V gene. This CDR3 has 15 amino acids. CDR3 in DNA: TGTGCCAGCACAGGGGAGCCCTCTGGGGCCAACGTCCTGACTTTC. Translating it yields CASTGEPSGANVLTF.

This rearrangement joins TRBV7-2 to TRBJ1-4; 8 nucleotides agree with TRBD1. Germline CDR1 reads SGHTA; CDR2 reads FQGNSA. The ends lost 2 bases at V and 7 bases at J; junction bases unmatched: 12. CDR3 length: 17 residues. The CDR3 region is CASSLQTRGRFGEKLFF. DNA of the CDR3: TGTGCCAGCAGCTTACAAACCAGGGGGCGATTCGGTGAAAAACTGTTTTTT.

The V call is TRBV18, the J call TRBJ2-2, with 9 positions matching TRBD1. The germline gives CDR1 KGHSH, CDR2 LQKENI. The CDR3 contains 17 residues. With 5 bases clipped from V and 2 bases from J, the junction kept 9 bases outside the gene matches. CDR3 sequence reads: CASSSKQGALNTGELFF. CDR3 DNA sequence: TGTGCCAGCTCATCGAAACAGGGGGCTCTAAACACCGGGGAGCTGTTTTTT.

This clone occurred a few times. This rearrangement joins TRBV19 to TRBJ2-7, with D unresolved. In germline, CDR1 is LNHDA, CDR2 SQIVND (reference sequence). V dropped 5 bases and J dropped 0 bases, with 14 bases sitting between them. The CDR3 contains 15 residues. The CDR3 nucleotides read TGTGCCAGTAGTTTATCATCCAGGCCCTCCTACGAGCAGTACTTC. Amino acids: CASSLSSRPSYEQYF.

By sample share, this clone is medium-sized (0.01 to 0.1%). The chain combines TRBV6-4 with TRBJ2-3; D is possibly TRBD1 (6 bases). Germline V gives CDR1 MRHNA, CDR2 SNTAGT. The CDR3 sequence is 13 residues long. V was cut by 4 bases and J by 2 bases, with 7 bases left in between. The CDR3 region has the DNA TGTGCCAGCAGTGCAGGGGCCACAGATACGCAGTATTTT. It specifies CASSAGATDTQYF.

The chain joins TRBV5-1 to TRBJ2-7, with 7 bases lining up with TRBD1. J gave up 4 bases and V 5 bases, and 9 bases lay outside the gene matches. This CDR3 is 14 amino acids long. Germline CDR1 is SGHRS and CDR2 is YFSETQ. The CDR3 region is CASRETGFSYEQYF. CDR3 DNA sequence: TGCGCCAGCAGGGAGACAGGGTTTAGTTACGAGCAGTACTTC.

This sequence joins TRBV28 and TRBJ2-1, with 13 positions matching TRBD2. This CDR3 contains 11 residues. The junction had 3 bases not matched to a gene; V was cut back by 10 bases and J by 12 bases. Germline CDR1 is MDHEN and CDR2 is SYDVKM. CDR3 region: CATGLAGPQFF. The DNA of the CDR3 is TGTGCCACGGGACTAGCGGGACCGCAGTTCTTC.

The chain links TRBV7-9 to TRBJ2-3; 8 bases are shared with TRBD1. The CDR3 loop spans 14 amino acids. The germline V gene encodes CDR1 SEHNR and CDR2 FQNEAQ (reference sequence). V gave up 4 bases and J gave up 0 bases; unmatched junction bases: 0. CDR3 sequence: CASSWTGSTDTQYF. The CDR3 bases are TGTGCCAGCAGCTGGACAGGGAGCACAGATACGCAGTATTTT.